A single sample is the source of the 29 T cell receptor beta chains below, sequenced in a study of monozygotic twins with inflammatory bowel disease. From the 5' RACE reads, TCRdb lists one entry per CDR3 protein and no DNA. This sample's table reports about 300,000 distinct CDR3 sequences. The sample was blood. The receptors were gathered from a human donor with ulcerative colitis or Crohn's disease, or a healthy co-twin of an affected twin (not recorded which).

The chain links TRBV19 to TRBJ2-2; as DNA is missing, the TRBD1 call by TCRdb cannot be tested. This CDR3 spans 15 amino acids. Per germline, CDR1 LNHDA and CDR2 SQIVND (reference sequence). CDR3 protein: CASSQQGRGTGELFF. Full variable domain (outside the CDR3, taken from reference TRBV19 and TRBJ2-2): DGGITQSPKYLFRKEGQNVTLSCEQNLNHDAMYWYRQDPGQGLRLIYYSQIVNDFQKGDIAEGYSVSREKKESFPLTVTSAQKNPTAFYLCASSQQGRGTGELFFGEGSRLTVL.

The J gene is TRBJ2-3, the V gene TRBV28; checking the TCRdb D call of TRBD1 is not possible without DNA. The CDR3 extends over 15 amino acids. In germline, CDR1 is MDHEN, CDR2 SYDVKM. CDR3 sequence reads: CASSSGQVGTDTQYF.

The chain couples TRBV4-2 to TRBJ2-5; TCRdb lists TRBD2, though no DNA is available to test this call. Germline CDR1 LGHNA, CDR2 YNFKEQ. The CDR3 extends over 16 amino acids. The CDR3 sequence is CASSQDEGSGGETQYF.

The chain's CDR3 is CASRLAGVLTQYF. The chain joins TRBV28 to TRBJ2-5; TCRdb picks TRBD2, but there is no DNA to check that call. This CDR3 comprises 13 residues. Germline lookup yields CDR1 MDHEN and CDR2 SYDVKM.

Here the CDR3 reads CASSLESKLAKNIQYF. The chain uses TRBV5-1 and TRBJ2-4. The CDR3 extends over 16 amino acids. Germline V lookup: CDR1 SGHRS, CDR2 YFSETQ.

The chain carries TRBV28 and TRBJ2-4; there is no DNA to check the TCRdb D call of TRBD1. Germline loops: CDR1 MDHEN, CDR2 SYDVKM. The CDR3 runs to 19 residues. The CDR3 sequence: CASSTRQGCYGIAKNIQYF.

V and J are TRBV20-1 and TRBJ1-4; the D call of TRBD1 rests on TCRdb alone, since no DNA is present to check it. The germline CDR1 and CDR2 sequences are DFQATT and SNEGSKA (reference sequence). The CDR3 contains 13 residues. The chain's CDR3 is CSARFPQGDQLFF.

The chain links TRBV7-9 to TRBJ1-5. The CDR3 totals 16 residues. Germline V gives CDR1 SEHNR, CDR2 FQNEAQ (reference sequence). This chain's CDR3 is CASSPSGVGVNQPQHF. The full variable domain, in which reference TRBV7-9 and TRBJ1-5 provide the parts outside the CDR3, is DTGVSQNPRHKITKRGQNVTFRCDPISEHNRLYWYRQTLGQGPEFLTYFQNEAQLEKSRLLSDRFSAERPKGSFSTLEIQRTEQGDSAMYLCASSPSGVGVNQPQHFGDGTRLSIL.

The chain uses TRBV7-9 and TRBJ1-4; TCRdb's D call of TRBD1 is untestable without DNA. Germline V CDR1 and CDR2: SEHNR, FQNEAQ (reference sequence). The CDR3 loop spans 14 amino acids. The CDR3 spells CASSSPDSNEKLFF.

The CDR3 spells CASSLGGFDLGSYNEQFF. This rearrangement joins TRBV5-1 to TRBJ2-1. CDR3 length: 18 residues. Germline CDR1 SGHRS, CDR2 YFSETQ.

The CDR3 here is CATRPTGVDVGEQFF. The chain uses TRBV24-1 and TRBJ2-1; TCRdb designates TRBD1, a call that cannot be tested without DNA. Germline V gene data show CDR1 as KGHDR and CDR2 as SFDVKD. The CDR3 consists of 15 residues.

The V call is TRBV10-3, the J call TRBJ1-5. This CDR3 has 14 residues. Germline V gene sequence: CDR1 ENHRY, CDR2 SYGVKD. CDR3: CAISESPFNQPQHF.

The chain joins TRBV7-2 to TRBJ1-1; there is no DNA to check the TCRdb D call of TRBD1. This CDR3 has 15 residues. Germline V gives CDR1 SGHTA, CDR2 FQGNSA. The CDR3 spells CASSYAGQLNTEAFF.

The genes are TRBV18 and TRBJ2-7; TCRdb reports TRBD2, a call that lacks DNA to check it against. This CDR3 has 19 residues. Germline-derived CDR1 and CDR2 are KGHSH and LQKENI. The CDR3: CASSPPPGLAENKLYEQYF.

The chain carries TRBV7-3 and TRBJ1-2; the TRBD1 assignment by TCRdb is unverifiable without DNA. Per germline, CDR1 SGHTA and CDR2 FQGTGA. The CDR3 length is 13 residues. CDR3 region: CASSPRTGHGYTF.

The chain employs TRBV27 and TRBJ2-7; there is no DNA to check the TCRdb D call of TRBD2. CDR1 and CDR2 (germline): MNHEY, SMNVEV (reference sequence). The CDR3 is 14 residues long. The CDR3 sequence: CASSSGARRDEQYF.

V gene TRBV20-1 combines with J gene TRBJ2-2; TCRdb indicates TRBD1, and absent DNA this call remains unverified. The CDR3 is 16 amino acids. CDR1 is DFQATT, CDR2 SNEGSKA, per germline (reference sequence). CDR3 loop: CSARAAGQKNTGELFF.

This sequence joins TRBV6-5 and TRBJ1-1. The CDR3 loop spans 12 amino acids. Germline V gives CDR1 MNHEY, CDR2 SVGAGI. The CDR3 loop is CASTAGNTEAFF.

This sequence joins TRBV12-3 or TRBV12-4 and TRBJ1-6; the D call from TCRdb, TRBD1, cannot be confirmed without DNA. The CDR3 is made up of 14 amino acids. The CDR3 here is CASMRQSYNSPLHF.

The V gene is TRBV7-9, the J gene TRBJ2-1; the D call from TCRdb, TRBD2, cannot be confirmed without DNA. Germline CDR1 SEHNR, CDR2 FQNEAQ (reference sequence). There are 15 residues in the CDR3. The CDR3 sequence is CASSLNHPPYNEQFF.

The chain carries TRBV12-3 or TRBV12-4 and TRBJ2-5; with no DNA, the TCRdb D assignment of TRBD1 cannot be verified. This CDR3 is built from 12 residues. CDR3 region: CASSFIGGTQYF.

The rearrangement joins TRBV15 to TRBJ1-3. There are 13 residues in the CDR3. Germline CDR1 and CDR2: LNHNV and YYDKDF (reference sequence). CDR3 in amino acids: CATSQYSGNTIYF.

The V gene is TRBV4-2, the J gene TRBJ2-3; the D call of TRBD2 rests on TCRdb alone, since no DNA is present to check it. The CDR3 runs 19 residues. Per the germline V gene, CDR1 is LGHNA and CDR2 is YNFKEQ. The CDR3 loop reads CASRSFKREATSSTDTQYF.

The chain employs TRBV7-8 and TRBJ2-3; TCRdb indicates TRBD1, and absent DNA this call remains unverified. The CDR3 covers 16 residues. Germline V gene lookup returns CDR1 SGHVS and CDR2 FQNEAQ. The CDR3 loop reads CASSPPTIRRTDTQYF.

The chain couples TRBV15 to TRBJ1-6. This CDR3 comprises 13 residues. Germline values: CDR1 LNHNV, CDR2 YYDKDF (reference sequence). The CDR3 spells CATSRGPDSPLHF.

The V call is TRBV25-1, the J call TRBJ2-7; the TRBD1 assignment by TCRdb is unverifiable without DNA. The CDR3 covers 14 residues. CDR1 MGHDK and CDR2 SYGVNS come from the germline V gene. CDR3 amino acids: CASSVAQAPREQYF.

The genes are TRBV27 and TRBJ2-7. Germline V gene lookup returns CDR1 MNHEY and CDR2 SMNVEV (reference sequence). CDR3 length: 14 amino acids. The CDR3 region is CASGIGDFTYEQYF.

The chain uses TRBV29-1 and TRBJ2-3. This CDR3 comprises 13 residues. Germline values: CDR1 SQVTM, CDR2 ANQGSEA. CDR3 amino acids: CSVDTTSTDTQYF.

The rearrangement joins TRBV14 to TRBJ2-7; TCRdb reports TRBD2, a call that lacks DNA to check it against. This CDR3 has 15 amino acids. Germline CDR1 is SGHDN and CDR2 is FVKESK. This CDR3 reads CASSFSGRRDYEQYF.